The clone carrying this TCR beta chain was counted only a few times. Its antigen is unknown. The record originates from a study of cytomegalovirus exposure and HLA in healthy donors. The donors gave bone marrow, and they were healthy. The primer mix had 60 Vbeta and 13 Jbeta primers. Produced via immunoSEQ multiplex PCR; TCRdb's table is partial and in-frame only. The sample shows about 200,000 clones, 65% to 90% of them seen only once. The CDR3 spans 15 residues. The junction had 10 bases not matched to a gene; V was cut back by 4 bases and J by 8 bases. Germline V gene sequence: CDR1 SGHRS, CDR2 YFSETQ. Overall study results and limits: TCR beta V segments were, for the most part, productive about 87% or about 30% of the time in an earlier analysis. The likely origin of a cluster of highly shared sequence variants was a sequencing artifact.

The receptor comes from a girl aged 5-17 years in good health and CMV-seronegative. The source material was PBMCs. The V call is TRBV5-1, the J call TRBJ1-4, with 8 bases aligning to TRBD1. The CDR3 spells CASSDGQGGREKLFF. In nucleotides, the CDR3 is TGCGCCAGCAGCGACGGACAGGGCGGGCGAGAAAAACTGTTTTTT.